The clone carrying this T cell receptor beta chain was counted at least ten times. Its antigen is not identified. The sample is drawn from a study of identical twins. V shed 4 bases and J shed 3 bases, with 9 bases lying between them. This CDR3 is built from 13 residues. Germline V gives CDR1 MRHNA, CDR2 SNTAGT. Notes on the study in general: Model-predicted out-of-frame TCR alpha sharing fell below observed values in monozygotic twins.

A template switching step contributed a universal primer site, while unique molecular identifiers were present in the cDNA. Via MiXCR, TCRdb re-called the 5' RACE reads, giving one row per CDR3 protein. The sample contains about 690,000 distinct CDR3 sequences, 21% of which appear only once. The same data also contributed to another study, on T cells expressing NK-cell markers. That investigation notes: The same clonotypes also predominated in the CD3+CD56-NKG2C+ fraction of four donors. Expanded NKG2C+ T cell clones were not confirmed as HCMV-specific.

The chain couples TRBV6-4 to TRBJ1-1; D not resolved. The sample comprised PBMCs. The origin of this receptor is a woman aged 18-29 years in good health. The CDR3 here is CASSVDRYTEAFF. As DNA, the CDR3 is TGTGCCAGCAGTGTGGATCGCTACACTGAAGCTTTCTTT.